Listed here are 15 T cell receptor beta chains from one sample, sequenced in a study of T-cell memory formation after mild COVID-19. TCRdb used MiXCR to reprocess the 5' RACE reads, holding one entry per CDR3 protein. The repertoire holds 450,000 to 700,000 distinct CDR3 sequences, with more than 15% as singletons. Material for sequencing was PBMCs or a T cell subset sorted from them (not recorded which). The receptors shown here come from an adult woman who had mild COVID-19 (a few samples of this study predate the infection). Cell type and time point are not known.

The chain uses TRBV12-5 and TRBJ2-5; 11 positions match TRBD2. The CDR3 runs to 21 residues. Trimming took 0 bases from V and 2 from J; bases not matched to a gene: 17. Germline V gives CDR1 LGHNT, CDR2 FRNRAP. CDR3 nucleotide sequence: TGTGCTAGTGGTTTGGTACTCCACTCCATCACTAGCGGGAGTCGGCAAGAGACCCAGTACTTC. This encodes CASGLVLHSITSGSRQETQYF.

CDR3 nucleotide sequence: TGTGCCACCAGTGATTGGACAGGGGCAGGGGAGACCCAGTACTTC. It is translated as CATSDWTGAGETQYF. The gene calls are TRBV24-1 and TRBJ2-5; 9 bases fit TRBD1. The germline gives CDR1 KGHDR, CDR2 SFDVKD. The CDR3 length is 15 residues. With 2 bases clipped from V and 5 bases from J, the junction kept 5 bases outside the gene matches.

This chain uses TRBV14 with TRBJ2-1; 13 bases line up with TRBD2. Per germline, CDR1 SGHDN and CDR2 FVKESK. CDR3 length: 17 amino acids. Trimming at V came to 4 bases and at J to 4 bases, leaving 7 bases not matched to a gene. The CDR3 is CASSLGLAGKKYNEQFF. The CDR3 DNA is TGTGCCAGCAGCCTGGGACTAGCGGGAAAGAAGTACAATGAGCAGTTCTTC.

This clonotype came up a few times. CDR3 nucleotides: TGCGCCAGCAGCTTAGGGAACAGGGAGGGAGAGCAGTACTTC. Its translation is CASSLGNREGEQYF. V and J are TRBV5-1 and TRBJ2-7, with D possibly TRBD2 on 7 matching bases. The CDR3 is made up of 14 amino acids. V lost 2 bases to trimming and J lost 7 bases, with 16 bases between them. Germline CDR1 SGHRS, CDR2 YFSETQ.

The rearrangement links TRBV12-3 or TRBV12-4 to TRBJ2-7; 7 bases map to TRBD1. The CDR3 runs to 14 residues. J lost 6 bases, V lost 5 bases, and 10 bases had no gene match. As DNA, the CDR3 is TGTGCCAGCAGTCCGGACAGGCGGAGCAGCGAGCAGTACTTC. Translation gives CASSPDRRSSEQYF.

The V call is TRBV4-1, the J call TRBJ2-1, with 7 bases aligning to TRBD1. V dropped 0 bases and J dropped 1; count of bases not matched to a gene: 6. CDR1 is MGHRA, CDR2 YSYEKL, per germline. The CDR3 has 17 residues. The CDR3 protein is CASSQDPGQVSYNEQFF. In DNA, the CDR3 is TGCGCCAGCAGCCAAGATCCAGGACAGGTTTCCTACAATGAGCAGTTCTTC.

The chain carries TRBV6-6 and TRBJ1-6; no definite D call. V was trimmed by 6 bases and J by 5 bases, leaving 11 bases between them. CDR1 MNHNY and CDR2 SVGAGI come from the germline V gene (reference sequence). The CDR3 contains 14 residues. The CDR3 region is CASRAIWDNSPLHF. CDR3 in DNA: TGTGCCAGCAGGGCGATCTGGGATAATTCACCCCTCCACTTT.

The chain has TRBV6-5 and TRBJ1-4, with D maybe TRBD1 (6 bases). This CDR3 spans 15 amino acids. From germline, CDR1 is MNHEY and CDR2 SVGAGI. The V gene lost 2 bases and the J gene lost 7 bases, with 14 bases spanning the gap. The CDR3 region is CASSYQGGLAEKLFF. The CDR3 DNA reads as TGTGCCAGCAGTTACCAAGGGGGGCTCGCTGAAAAACTGTTTTTT.

The V gene is TRBV11-2, the J gene TRBJ2-5; TRBD2 matches at 8 bases. There are 17 residues in the CDR3. Looked up from germline, CDR1 is SGHAT and CDR2 is FQNNGV. The V segment lost 4 bases and the J segment 3 bases; nucleotides outside the gene matches: 13. The CDR3 DNA sequence: TGTGCCAGCAGCTCCCTACCCCCGGGGGGGGTAAAAGAGACCCAGTACTTC. It translates to CASSSLPPGGVKETQYF.

Of note for this clonotype: The junction differs from germline at one of its ends, possibly a read error. The chain combines TRBV5-1 with TRBJ2-2; tentative D call: TRBD2 (6 bases). The CDR3 has 15 amino acids. The germline gives CDR1 SGHRS, CDR2 YFSETQ. CDR3 in DNA: TGCGCCAGCAGCTTGGGCGGAGGGAACACCGGGGGGCTGTTTTTT. Its translation is CASSLGGGNTGGLFF.

The CDR3 protein is CSAREGLAGGPHEQYF. The CDR3, as DNA: TGCAGTGCTAGAGAGGGACTAGCGGGAGGGCCACACGAGCAGTACTTC. The rearrangement joins TRBV20-1 to TRBJ2-7; 16 nucleotides agree with TRBD2. The V gene end was trimmed by 0 bases and the J gene end by 5 bases; junction bases not matched to a gene: 4. The CDR3 has 16 residues. The germline gives CDR1 DFQATT, CDR2 SNEGSKA (reference sequence).

The chain employs TRBV18 and TRBJ2-5, with a possible D match to TRBD2 (5 bases). The length of the CDR3 is 15 residues. V shed 1 base and J shed 4 bases, with 13 bases lying between them. The germline gives CDR1 KGHSH, CDR2 LQKENI. The CDR3 sequence is CASSPLFPGLETQYF. In DNA, the CDR3 is TGTGCCAGCTCACCACTGTTTCCGGGGTTAGAGACCCAGTACTTC.

The CDR3 coding sequence is TGTGCCAGCAAGGGCTGGTTAGGCCAAGAGACCCAGTACTTC. Its protein is CASKGWLGQETQYF. The gene calls are TRBV27 and TRBJ2-5; D not resolved. CDR1 is MNHEY, CDR2 SMNVEV, per germline (reference sequence). This CDR3 has 14 amino acids. Trimming took off 7 bases at V and 1 base at J, with 13 bases between the two ends.

At least ten counts were recorded for this clonotype. The chain joins TRBV7-3 to TRBJ2-2, with TRBD2 matching 10 bases. Germline V gene data show CDR1 as SGHTA and CDR2 as FQGTGA. After removal of 8 bases from V and 5 bases from J, the junction contained 23 bases not matched to a gene. The CDR3 loop spans 20 amino acids. The DNA for the CDR3 is TGTGCCAGCTCAGCTTACGGACTAGCGGAGGAGGAATTCGGAACCGGGGAGCTGTTTTTT. Translation: CASSAYGLAEEEFGTGELFF.

This rearrangement joins TRBV5-1 to TRBJ2-3; D tentatively reads TRBD1 or TRBD2 (5 bases each). The CDR3 totals 17 residues. From germline, CDR1 is SGHRS and CDR2 YFSETQ. V dropped 3 bases and J dropped 3 bases, with 20 bases sitting between them. Written as DNA, the CDR3 is TGCGCCAGCAGCTCCGCCGGAATTTTGGGGGAAACAGATACGCAGTATTTT. Translated, it gives CASSSAGILGETDTQYF. Complete variable domain (other parts from reference TRBV5-1 and TRBJ2-3): KAGVTQTPRYLIKTRGQQVTLSCSPISGHRSVSWYQQTPGQGLQFLFEYFSETQRNKGNFPGRFSGRQFSNSRSEMNVSTLELGDSALYLCASSSAGILGETDTQYFGPGTRLTVL.